Each of the 30 T cell receptor beta chains below was sequenced from the same sample in a study of HIV-infected patients and healthy controls. cDNA was made from approximately 500 ng RNA using alpha and beta constant primers. Separate chain-specific third strand synthesis with multiplexing indices produced the alpha and beta libraries. TCRdb redid the calling of the 5' RACE reads with MiXCR, one entry per CDR3 protein. The data hold around 20,000 distinct CDR3 sequences, with more than 10% observed a single time. All unsorted peripheral T cells were captured because whole blood was used without fractionation. The sequenced sample was blood. The receptors here all came from an adult in good health.

The table lists this clonotype with many counts. V gene TRBV2 combines with J gene TRBJ1-1, with unresolved D. CDR1 is SNHLY and CDR2 is FYNNEI in the germline V gene. Between the trimmed V and J ends, which lost 4 bases and 0 bases, there was a span of 15 bases. This CDR3 is 16 amino acids long. The CDR3: CASSVATAFMNTEAFF. DNA for the CDR3: TGTGCCAGCAGTGTTGCAACCGCGTTTATGAACACTGAAGCTTTCTTT.

This clonotype was seen many times. CDR3 sequence: CASSFVDEQFF. The CDR3 DNA reads as TGTGCCAGCAGCTTCGTCGATGAGCAGTTCTTC. The chain is built from TRBV5-6 and TRBJ2-1; D is undetermined. Trimming took off 2 bases at V and 8 bases at J, with 5 bases between the two ends. Looked up from germline, CDR1 is SGHDT and CDR2 is YYEEEE. The CDR3 length is 11 residues. Supplemented by reference TRBV5-6 and TRBJ2-1, the full variable domain reads DAGVTQSPTHLIKTRGQQVTLRCSPKSGHDTVSWYQQALGQGPQFIFQYYEEEERQRGNFPDRFSGHQFPNYSSELNVNALLLGDSALYLCASSFVDEQFFGPGTRLTVL.

This clonotype was seen at least ten times. This rearrangement joins TRBV7-9 to TRBJ1-4, with no clear D. With 1 base removed from V and 5 bases from J, the gap between germline ends came to 11 bases. The CDR3 spans 15 residues. Germline V gene sequence: CDR1 SEHNR, CDR2 FQNEAQ (reference sequence). The CDR3 protein is CASSLDVRLNEKLFF. The CDR3 DNA is TGTGCCAGCAGCTTAGACGTCCGATTGAATGAAAAACTGTTTTTT.

This clonotype was observed many times. The DNA of the CDR3 is TGTGCCAGCAGCGTCGGAGTAGAAAACACCATATATTTT. It yields the protein CASSVGVENTIYF. The chain uses TRBV9 and TRBJ1-3; D uncertain. The CDR3 runs to 13 residues. The germline V gene encodes CDR1 SGDLS and CDR2 YYNGEE. The V end lost 2 bases, the J end lost 6 bases, and 9 bases lay between the germline ends.

V and J are TRBV6-5 and TRBJ1-4; D uncertain. Germline assignment: CDR1 MNHEY and CDR2 SVGAGI. The CDR3 has 12 residues. V lost 5 bases to trimming and J lost 9 bases, with 10 bases between them. This chain's CDR3 is CASSPYLKKLFF. CDR3 bases: TGTGCCAGCAGTCCTTATTTAAAAAAACTGTTTTTT.

This clonotype qualifies as medium-sized. The chain recombines TRBV6-5 with TRBJ2-5, with a possible D match to TRBD2 (5 bases). V gave up 6 bases and J gave up 3 bases, with 17 bases separating them. In germline, CDR1 is MNHEY, CDR2 SVGAGI. The CDR3 contains 15 residues. CDR3 sequence reads: CASSSREGLKETQYF. CDR3 in DNA: TGTGCCAGCAGCTCCAGAGAGGGTTTGAAAGAGACCCAGTACTTC.

The chain is built from TRBV20-1 and TRBJ1-1, with D unclear. The germline gives CDR1 DFQATT, CDR2 SNEGSKA (reference sequence). Trimming took 2 bases from V and 4 from J, leaving 14 bases between them. The CDR3 extends over 14 amino acids. The CDR3: CSARIPRTSTEAFF. CDR3 sequence (DNA): TGCAGTGCTAGAATACCCCGCACGAGCACTGAAGCTTTCTTT.

This clonotype ranks as medium-sized. The chain couples TRBV3-1 to TRBJ1-2; D might be TRBD1 (5 bases). Trimming removed 4 bases from V and 4 bases from J, with 19 bases in between. This CDR3 is built from 16 residues. Germline V gene data show CDR1 as LGHDT and CDR2 as YNNKEL (reference sequence). The CDR3 loop is CASSPTIRQGSYGYTF. The CDR3 coding sequence is TGTGCCAGCAGCCCTACCATTCGTCAGGGATCCTATGGCTACACCTTC.

This clonotype was recorded many times. The chain couples TRBV4-2 to TRBJ2-3; TRBD1 is a possible D gene (6 bases). The germline CDR1 and CDR2 sequences are LGHNA and YNFKEQ. The CDR3 consists of 16 residues. V dropped 3 bases and J dropped 0 bases, with 13 bases sitting between them. The CDR3 protein is CASSHQGTPSTDTQYF. The CDR3 DNA sequence: TGTGCCAGCAGCCACCAGGGGACCCCAAGCACAGATACGCAGTATTTT.

In this sample, this clonotype turned up many times. V and J are TRBV3-1 and TRBJ1-4, with D perhaps matching TRBD1 (6 bases). The germline gives CDR1 LGHDT, CDR2 YNNKEL (reference sequence). Trimming cost V 3 bases and J 8 bases, with 16 bases left between them. The CDR3 sequence is 15 residues long. For the CDR3, the DNA is TGTGCCAGCAGCCAGTTGACAAGGGGGGTCGAAAAACTGTTTTTT. Its protein is CASSQLTRGVEKLFF.

By sample share, this clonotype is medium-sized. The V call is TRBV28, the J call TRBJ1-6, with a tentative D call TRBD1 (5 bases). The CDR3 is 16 residues long. V was trimmed by 2 bases and J by 2 bases, leaving 10 bases between them. Germline V lookup: CDR1 MDHEN, CDR2 SYDVKM. CDR3 coding DNA: TGTGCCAGCAGTTTAGGGGGGGATCCCTATAATTCACCCCTCCACTTT. Protein: CASSLGGDPYNSPLHF.

The chain carries TRBV20-1 and TRBJ1-5; the match to TRBD1 covers 7 bases. Germline V lookup: CDR1 DFQATT, CDR2 SNEGSKA (reference sequence). V lost 8 bases and J lost 5; bases outside the gene matches: 9. The CDR3 totals 13 residues. This CDR3 reads CSTTGSIDQPQHF. Written as DNA, the CDR3 is TGCAGTACGACAGGGAGTATAGATCAGCCCCAGCATTTT.

This clonotype occurred many times. J is TRBJ1-2 and V is TRBV6-5; TRBD1 might be the D (5 bases). V was clipped by 5 bases and J by 5 bases, with 12 bases between them. CDR1 and CDR2 from the germline V gene are MNHEY and SVGAGI. There are 13 residues in the CDR3. The CDR3 DNA is TGTGCCAGCAGTAAGATGCGGGGGTATGGCTACACCTTC. The encoded protein is CASSKMRGYGYTF.

By sample share, this clonotype is medium-sized. The chain uses TRBV7-9 and TRBJ1-2; D not resolved. The length of the CDR3 is 14 residues. The germline V and J ends were trimmed by 1 base and 11 bases, with 17 bases remaining between them. Germline V gene lookup returns CDR1 SEHNR and CDR2 FQNEAQ (reference sequence). CDR3 protein: CASSLGSSGYFYTF. CDR3 nucleotide sequence: TGTGCCAGCAGCTTAGGCTCTTCAGGATATTTTTACACCTTC.

In this sample, this clonotype turned up a few times. The rearrangement uses TRBV5-1 and TRBJ2-1; D is uncertain. The germline V and J ends were trimmed by 2 bases and 6 bases, with 6 bases remaining between them. The germline V gene has CDR1 SGHRS and CDR2 YFSETQ. The CDR3 is 12 residues long. The CDR3 region is CASSFASNEQFF. The CDR3 nucleotides are TGCGCCAGCAGCTTCGCGTCCAATGAGCAGTTCTTC.

The sample holds a few counts of this clonotype. This rearrangement joins TRBV7-9 to TRBJ2-2; 10 bases agree with TRBD1. Germline V lookup: CDR1 SEHNR, CDR2 FQNEAQ (reference sequence). This CDR3 has 14 amino acids. V lost 5 bases and J lost 6; bases outside the gene matches: 3. The CDR3 DNA reads as TGTGCCAGCAGCCTGGACAGGGGGGCCGGGGAGCTGTTTTTT. It codes for CASSLDRGAGELFF.

The rearrangement joins TRBV19 to TRBJ2-7; D is perhaps TRBD1 (5 bases). This CDR3 has 13 residues. V lost 5 bases and J lost 0, with 8 bases in between. From germline, CDR1 is LNHDA and CDR2 SQIVND (reference sequence). The CDR3 coding sequence is TGTGCCAGTAGTTCGGACACCTCCTACGAGCAGTACTTC. This translates into CASSSDTSYEQYF. The variable domain in full, completed from reference TRBV19 and TRBJ2-7, reads DGGITQSPKYLFRKEGQNVTLSCEQNLNHDAMYWYRQDPGQGLRLIYYSQIVNDFQKGDIAEGYSVSREKKESFPLTVTSAQKNPTAFYLCASSSDTSYEQYFGPGTRLTVT.

This clonotype was seen at least ten times. The chain employs TRBV7-2 and TRBJ1-5, with unresolved D. The V gene's germline CDR1 is SGHTA and CDR2 FQGNSA. The length of the CDR3 is 14 residues. Trimming removed 5 bases from V and 7 bases from J, with 15 bases in between. CDR3 DNA sequence: TGTGCCAGCAGCCCATTCGCGGATGAGCAGCCCCAGCATTTT. Protein product: CASSPFADEQPQHF.

This clonotype has more than one count but fewer than ten. The V call is TRBV19, the J call TRBJ1-2, with 11 positions matching TRBD1. This CDR3 has 14 amino acids. CDR1 is LNHDA and CDR2 is SQIVND in the germline V gene (reference sequence). Unmatched junction bases numbered 6, after V lost 5 bases and J lost 7 bases. CDR3 loop: CASSQYGTGGGYTF. CDR3 DNA: TGTGCCAGTAGTCAGTACGGGACAGGGGGTGGCTACACCTTC.

This clonotype was counted only a few times. The rearrangement links TRBV12-3 or TRBV12-4 to TRBJ1-3, with 8 bases aligning to TRBD1. The CDR3 consists of 15 residues. V lost 4 bases to trimming and J lost 3 bases; unmatched junction nucleotides: 5. This CDR3 is CASSWSGGLGNTIYF. CDR3 nucleotide sequence: TGTGCCAGCAGTTGGTCAGGGGGCCTTGGAAACACCATATATTTT.

This clonotype has more than one count but fewer than ten. The gene calls are TRBV5-1 and TRBJ1-5, with D maybe TRBD1 (6 bases). The CDR3 is 15 residues long. Germline V gene lookup returns CDR1 SGHRS and CDR2 YFSETQ. Trimming removed 7 bases from V and 4 bases from J, with 18 bases in between. CDR3 DNA: TGCGCCAGCGACAGAGGACAGCTTGATAATCAGCCCCAGCATTTT. Translating gives CASDRGQLDNQPQHF.

The chain combines TRBV7-9 with TRBJ2-5; D may be TRBD1 or TRBD2 (6 bases each). CDR1 and CDR2 (germline): SEHNR, FQNEAQ (reference sequence). CDR3 length: 16 residues. Trimming pared 3 bases from V and 4 bases from J, leaving 18 bases between. CDR3 amino acids: CASSFPGGPAGETQYF. DNA for the CDR3: TGTGCCAGCAGCTTTCCCGGGGGCCCGGCCGGAGAGACCCAGTACTTC.

This clonotype is judged medium-sized. The chain combines TRBV7-8 with TRBJ1-4; D is uncertain. The germline V and J ends were trimmed by 4 bases and 3 bases, with 18 bases remaining between them. This CDR3 contains 17 residues. The germline V gene has CDR1 SGHVS and CDR2 FQNEAQ. The CDR3 DNA reads as TGTGCCAGCAGCTCTCAAGTCCGGGGTAGCCCTAATGAAAAACTGTTTTTT. Its translation is CASSSQVRGSPNEKLFF. Combining the CDR3 with reference TRBV7-8 and TRBJ1-4 gives the whole variable domain GAGVSQSPRYKVAKRGQDVALRCDPISGHVSLFWYQQALGQGPEFLTYFQNEAQLDKSGLPSDRFFAERPEGSVSTLKIQRTQQEDSAVYLCASSSQVRGSPNEKLFFGSGTQLSVL.

In its sample, this clonotype was seen many times. The chain uses TRBV11-2 and TRBJ2-5, with 11 bases identical to TRBD2. CDR3 length equals 17 residues. V lost 0 bases, J lost 5 bases, and 8 bases stayed unmatched. Germline assignment: CDR1 SGHAT and CDR2 FQNNGV. The CDR3: CASSLDWLAGGSETQYF. For the CDR3, the DNA is TGTGCCAGCAGCTTAGATTGGCTAGCGGGGGGATCTGAGACCCAGTACTTC.

This rearrangement joins TRBV12-3 or TRBV12-4 to TRBJ1-5; 10 bases are a match to TRBD1. The CDR3 is made up of 15 amino acids. The junction had 8 bases not matched to a gene; V was cut back by 5 bases and J by 7 bases. CDR3 nucleotide sequence: TGTGCCAGCAGTCCGGGACAGGGGCGAAGCCAGCCCCAGCATTTT. It specifies CASSPGQGRSQPQHF.

This clonotype was recorded a few times. The genes are TRBV11-2 and TRBJ1-1; D is undetermined. The CDR3 has 14 amino acids. Per germline, CDR1 SGHAT and CDR2 FQNNGV. Trimming cost V 2 bases and J 1 base, with 8 bases left between them. CDR3: CASSLSPRNTEAFF. As DNA, the CDR3 is TGTGCCAGCAGCTTATCCCCTCGGAACACTGAAGCTTTCTTT.

This clonotype was seen a few times. CDR3 region: CASSPHPRGSNQPQHF. In DNA, the CDR3 is TGTGCCAGCAGCCCCCATCCTCGGGGAAGCAATCAGCCCCAGCATTTT. The rearrangement links TRBV6-5 to TRBJ1-5; no clear D gene. The V end was cut by 6 bases, the J end by 1 base, with 16 bases between. CDR3 size: 16 residues. From germline, CDR1 is MNHEY and CDR2 SVGAGI.

This clonotype is judged medium-sized. V usage is TRBV10-3 and J usage is TRBJ1-5; D is possibly TRBD1 (6 bases). Trimming left V 5 bases short and J 7 bases short, with 15 bases between. There are 14 residues in the CDR3. Germline V gene sequence: CDR1 ENHRY, CDR2 SYGVKD. For the CDR3, the DNA is TGTGCCATCAGTAGCGACAGGTCGTTCCAGCCCCAGCATTTT. Translating it yields CAISSDRSFQPQHF.

By sample fraction, this clonotype is medium-sized. The chain combines TRBV20-1 with TRBJ2-4, with 7 bases fitting TRBD2. Germline trimming cut 3 bases from V and 0 bases from J; bases unmatched to any gene: 8. The germline CDR1 and CDR2 sequences are DFQATT and SNEGSKA (reference sequence). The CDR3 is 16 residues long. As DNA, the CDR3 is TGCAGTGCTAGCCTCTTAGCGGGTAAAGCCAAAAACATTCAGTACTTC. Protein sequence: CSASLLAGKAKNIQYF.

At least ten counts were recorded for this clonotype. The chain carries TRBV27 and TRBJ2-3; D might be TRBD2 (6 bases). Per germline, CDR1 MNHEY and CDR2 SMNVEV (reference sequence). This CDR3 is built from 17 residues. V lost 5 bases, J lost 4 bases, and 22 bases lay in between. The CDR3 is CASSKNPAAGGADTQYF. In DNA form, the CDR3 reads TGTGCCAGCAGTAAAAACCCAGCGGCCGGCGGGGCAGATACGCAGTATTTT.